These T cell receptor beta chains were read from a single sample in a study of cytomegalovirus exposure and HLA in healthy donors. Sequenced by immunoSEQ multiplex PCR; TCRdb stores in-frame clones only, minus some. The table has tens of thousands of clones, roughly three quarters seen once. Sequenced material: PBMCs. These receptors originate from a young man in good health and CMV-seronegative. Both conserved end residues are part of each CDR3. D genes are given only for firm matches. For some rows the clone size is stated as once, few or many, or as a class when expanded; others skip it.

abundance	j_gene	d_gene	v_gene	CDR3nt	CDR3aa
-	TRBJ1-2	TRBD1	TRBV7-2	TGTGCCAGCAGACAATGGGACAGGGGGCTCGTAATAGATGGCTACACCTTC	CASRQWDRGLVIDGYTF
-	TRBJ1-1	-	TRBV16	TGTGCCAGCAGCCAATCGAGAGGGTCGAACACTGAAGCTTTCTTT	CASSQSRGSNTEAFF
-	TRBJ2-3	TRBD1	TRBV4-2	TGTGCCAGCAGCCAATGGACAGGGAGCGCAGATACGCAGTATTTT	CASSQWTGSADTQYF
-	TRBJ2-1	-	TRBV2	TGTGCCAGCAGTGGGGGGGGCCCCTACAATGAGCAGTTCTTC	CASSGGGPYNEQFF
-	TRBJ2-7	-	TRBV2	TGTGCCAGCAGTGGGGTTGGCGGAACTCAAACCTCCTACGAGCAGTACTTC	CASSGVGGTQTSYEQYF
-	TRBJ1-1	TRBD1	TRBV10-3	TGTGCCATCAGGCTTCAAACAGGGGAAGGCACTGAAGCTTTCTTT	CAIRLQTGEGTEAFF
-	TRBJ2-1	TRBD1	TRBV5-6	TGTGCCAGCAGAGAATTCCCCCCGACAGGGGTCTACAATGAGCAGTTCTTC	CASREFPPTGVYNEQFF
-	TRBJ2-5	-	TRBV7-2	TGTGCCAGCAGCTCAAGCAGGGGCCCTAGAGCCCAGTACTTC	CASSSSRGPRAQYF
-	TRBJ2-7	-	TRBV11-2	TGTGCCAGCAGCTTCAAGGAGGTCTACGAGCAGTACTTC	CASSFKEVYEQYF
-	TRBJ2-7	TRBD2	TRBV18	TGTGCCAGCTCACCACCGGGGAGGGCCGCCTACGAGCAGTACTTC	CASSPPGRAAYEQYF
-	TRBJ1-5	-	TRBV30	TGTGCCTGGAGTCGGCGGTATAGCAATCAGCCCCAGCATTTT	CAWSRRYSNQPQHF
-	TRBJ2-3	TRBD2	TRBV6-4	TGTGCCAGCAGCTTAGCGGGAGGGCCAGGAGATACGCAGTATTTT	CASSLAGGPGDTQYF
-	TRBJ2-5	TRBD1	TRBV5-1	TGCGCCAGCAGCCCAGGACAGGGGATCGGGGGAGAGACCCAGTACTTC	CASSPGQGIGGETQYF
-	TRBJ1-2	TRBD1	TRBV15	TGTGCCACCAGCAGGGGACAGGGGGATAACTATGGCTACACCTTC	CATSRGQGDNYGYTF
few	TRBJ1-2	-	TRBV10-1	TGCGCCAGCAGCGGGACAAATTTGGTCCCGACATCTGCTAACTATGGCTACACCTTC	CASSGTNLVPTSANYGYTF
-	TRBJ2-7	TRBD1	TRBV2	TGTGCCAGCTCAATTGGTCCGGGACAGGGGACCTACGAGCAGTACTTC	CASSIGPGQGTYEQYF
-	TRBJ2-7	TRBD1	TRBV28	TGTGCCAGCTTACGTCCGGGACAGGGGTTTGACGAGCAGTACTTC	CASLRPGQGFDEQYF
-	TRBJ1-1	-	TRBV9	TGTGCCAGCAGTATTATTAGCACTGAAGCTTTCTTT	CASSIISTEAFF
-	TRBJ2-7	TRBD2	TRBV5-5	TGTGCCAGCAGCCCAGGGACTAGCGTATCCTACGAGCAGTACTTC	CASSPGTSVSYEQYF
-	TRBJ1-5	-	TRBV2	TGTGCCAGCAGTGAGAACAGTCTTAGCAATCAGCCCCAGCATTTT	CASSENSLSNQPQHF
-	TRBJ1-5	-	TRBV30	TGTGCCTGGAGTGTACCAGGTAGTAATCAGCCCCAGCATTTT	CAWSVPGSNQPQHF
once	TRBJ2-1	TRBD2	TRBV11-2	TGTGCCAGCAGCACAGGGACTAGCGGACCGTCGCACTCCTACAATGAGCAGTTCTTC	CASSTGTSGPSHSYNEQFF
-	TRBJ2-3	-	TRBV27	TGTGCCAGCAGTTTATCGGGGCCGCCAGATACGCAGTATTTT	CASSLSGPPDTQYF
few	TRBJ2-2	TRBD1	TRBV30	TGTGCCTGGAGTGTACTACAGGGGATAAGGACCGGGGAGCTGTTTTTT	CAWSVLQGIRTGELFF
few	TRBJ1-5	TRBD1	TRBV7-2	TGTGCCAGCAGCTTAGAGGGGGCAAGCAATCAGCCCCAGCATTTT	CASSLEGASNQPQHF
-	TRBJ2-1	-	TRBV6-5	TGTGCCAGCAGTTACTCGCCTTCAGGGTACAATGAGCAGTTCTTC	CASSYSPSGYNEQFF
-	TRBJ1-5	TRBD1	TRBV6-5	TGTGCCAGCAGTGACAGGGGGACCAATCAGCCCCAGCATTTT	CASSDRGTNQPQHF
few	TRBJ2-3	-	TRBV27	TGTGCCAGCAGTTTCCGCAGTTCGGATACGCAGTATTTT	CASSFRSSDTQYF
-	TRBJ1-3	-	TRBV6-1	TGTGCCAGCAGGGAGACAGGACACTCTGGAAACACCATATATTTT	CASRETGHSGNTIYF
once	TRBJ2-2	TRBD1	TRBV10-2	TGCGCCAGCAGGGGGACAGGGAACACCGGGGAGCTGTTTTTT	CASRGTGNTGELFF
-	TRBJ1-1	TRBD1	TRBV10-3	TGTGCCATCAATCCGGGACAGGGGGCTCGAGCTTTCTTT	CAINPGQGARAFF
-	TRBJ2-5	TRBD2	TRBV5-6	TGTGCCAGCAGCTCGGGACTAGCGGGAATAGAGACCCAGTACTTC	CASSSGLAGIETQYF
-	TRBJ2-1	TRBD2	TRBV6-4	TGTGCCAGCAGTGACTCGCCAGCGGGGACGGCCAATGAGCAGTTCTTC	CASSDSPAGTANEQFF
-	TRBJ2-1	TRBD2	TRBV29-1	TGCAGCGTACCGGGACTAGACGACAATGAGCAGTTCTTC	CSVPGLDDNEQFF
-	TRBJ1-2	-	TRBV23-1	TGCGCCAGCAGTCAATCGACCGGGTGCGATGGCTACACCTTC	CASSQSTGCDGYTF